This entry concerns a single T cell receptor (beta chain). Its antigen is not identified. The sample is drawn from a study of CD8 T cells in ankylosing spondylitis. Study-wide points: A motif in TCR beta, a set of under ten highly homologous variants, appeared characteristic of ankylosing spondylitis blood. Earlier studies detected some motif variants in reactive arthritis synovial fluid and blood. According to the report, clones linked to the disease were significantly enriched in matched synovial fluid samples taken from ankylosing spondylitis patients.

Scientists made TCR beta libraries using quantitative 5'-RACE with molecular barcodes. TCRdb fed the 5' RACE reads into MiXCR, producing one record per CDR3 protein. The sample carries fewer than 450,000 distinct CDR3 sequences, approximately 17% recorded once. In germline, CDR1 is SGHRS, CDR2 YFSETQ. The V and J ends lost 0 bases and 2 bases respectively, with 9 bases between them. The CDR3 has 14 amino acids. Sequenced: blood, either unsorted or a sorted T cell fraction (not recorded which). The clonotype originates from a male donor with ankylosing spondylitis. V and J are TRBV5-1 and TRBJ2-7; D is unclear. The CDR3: CASSLDTRTYEQYF. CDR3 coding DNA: TGCGCCAGCAGCTTGGATACACGTACCTACGAGCAGTACTTC.